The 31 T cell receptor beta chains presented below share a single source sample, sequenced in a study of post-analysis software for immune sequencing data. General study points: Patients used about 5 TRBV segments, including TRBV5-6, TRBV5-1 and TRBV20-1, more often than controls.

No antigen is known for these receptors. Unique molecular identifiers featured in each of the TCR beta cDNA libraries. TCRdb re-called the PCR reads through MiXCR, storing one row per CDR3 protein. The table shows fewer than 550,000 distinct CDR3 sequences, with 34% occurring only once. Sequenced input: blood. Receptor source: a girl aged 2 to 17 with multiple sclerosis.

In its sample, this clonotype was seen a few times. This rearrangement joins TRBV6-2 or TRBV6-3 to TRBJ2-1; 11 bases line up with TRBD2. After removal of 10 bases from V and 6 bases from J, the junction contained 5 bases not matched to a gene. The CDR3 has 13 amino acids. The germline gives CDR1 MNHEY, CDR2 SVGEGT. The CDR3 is CATLAGGLNEQFF. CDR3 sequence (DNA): TGTGCCACCCTAGCGGGGGGTCTCAATGAGCAGTTCTTC.

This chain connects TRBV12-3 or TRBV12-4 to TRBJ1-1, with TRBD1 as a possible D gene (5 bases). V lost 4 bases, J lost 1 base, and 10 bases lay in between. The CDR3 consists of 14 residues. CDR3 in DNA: TGTGCCAGCAGTTCCCGGGGGGGGAACACTGAAGCTTTCTTT. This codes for CASSSRGGNTEAFF.

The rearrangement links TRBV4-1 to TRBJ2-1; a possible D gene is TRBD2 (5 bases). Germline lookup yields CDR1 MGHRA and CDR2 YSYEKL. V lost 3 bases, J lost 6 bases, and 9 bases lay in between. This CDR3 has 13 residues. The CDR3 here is CASSHFEGNEQFF. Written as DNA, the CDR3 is TGCGCCAGCAGCCATTTTGAGGGCAATGAGCAGTTCTTC.

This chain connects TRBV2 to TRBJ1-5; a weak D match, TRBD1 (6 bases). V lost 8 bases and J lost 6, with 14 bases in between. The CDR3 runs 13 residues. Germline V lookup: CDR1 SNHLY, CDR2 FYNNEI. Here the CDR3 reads CASSGQGVQPQHF. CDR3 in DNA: TGTGCCAGCTCGGGACAAGGGGTTCAGCCCCAGCATTTT.

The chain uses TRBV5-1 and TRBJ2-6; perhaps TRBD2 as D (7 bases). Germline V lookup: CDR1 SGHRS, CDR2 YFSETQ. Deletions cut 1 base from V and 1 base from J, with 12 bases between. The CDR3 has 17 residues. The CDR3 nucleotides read TGCGCCAGCAGCTTGCGAGGGGGAGGGTCTGGGGCCAACGTCCTGACTTTC. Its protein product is CASSLRGGGSGANVLTF.

Written as DNA, the CDR3 is TGCAGTGCTAGAGACCCAGTTTGGGGAGAGACCCAGTACTTC. This gives the protein CSARDPVWGETQYF. The V gene is TRBV20-1, the J gene TRBJ2-7; D unresolved. Near its end, the DNA agrees better with TRBJ2-5, so the J call may be wrong. The CDR3 is made up of 14 amino acids. Germline V gene sequence: CDR1 DFQATT, CDR2 SNEGSKA (reference sequence).

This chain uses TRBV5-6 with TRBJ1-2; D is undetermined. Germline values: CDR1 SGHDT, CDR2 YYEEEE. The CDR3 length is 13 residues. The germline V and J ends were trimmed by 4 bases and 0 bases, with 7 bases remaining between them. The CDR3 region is CASSADANYGYTF. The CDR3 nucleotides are TGTGCCAGCAGCGCGGACGCTAACTATGGCTACACCTTC.

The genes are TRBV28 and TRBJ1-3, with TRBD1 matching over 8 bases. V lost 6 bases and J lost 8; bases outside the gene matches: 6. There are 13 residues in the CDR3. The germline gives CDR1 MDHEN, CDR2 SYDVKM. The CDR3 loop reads CASRSTGAHTIYF. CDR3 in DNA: TGTGCCAGCAGATCGACAGGGGCCCACACCATATATTTT.

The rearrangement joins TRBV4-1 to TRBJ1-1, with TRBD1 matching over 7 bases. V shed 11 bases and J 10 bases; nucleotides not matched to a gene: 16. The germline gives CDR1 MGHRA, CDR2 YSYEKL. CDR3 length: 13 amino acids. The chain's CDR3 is CACEIVETGRAFF. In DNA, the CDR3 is TGCGCCTGCGAGATCGTCGAGACAGGGCGAGCTTTCTTT.

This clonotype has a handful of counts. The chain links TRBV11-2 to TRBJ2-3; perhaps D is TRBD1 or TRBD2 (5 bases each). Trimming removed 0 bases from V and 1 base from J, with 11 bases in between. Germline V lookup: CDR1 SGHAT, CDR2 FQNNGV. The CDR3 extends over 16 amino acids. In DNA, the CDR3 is TGTGCCAGCAGCTTAGACGGGGACGGAGGCACAGATACGCAGTATTTT. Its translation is CASSLDGDGGTDTQYF. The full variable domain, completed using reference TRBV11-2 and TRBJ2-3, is EAGVAQSPRYKIIEKRQSVAFWCNPISGHATLYWYQQILGQGPKLLIQFQNNGVVDDSQLPKDRFSAERLKGVDSTLKIQPAKLEDSAVYLCASSLDGDGGTDTQYFGPGTRLTVL.

CDR3 nucleotides: TGCAGTGCTAGGGACTCCGGGACTAGCGAAGGGACAGGCTACGAGCAGTACTTC. It specifies CSARDSGTSEGTGYEQYF. J is TRBJ2-7 and V is TRBV20-1; the match to TRBD2 covers 10 bases. This CDR3 comprises 18 residues. V shed 3 bases, J shed 3 bases, and the junction held 17 bases outside the gene matches. From germline, CDR1 is DFQATT and CDR2 SNEGSKA (reference sequence).

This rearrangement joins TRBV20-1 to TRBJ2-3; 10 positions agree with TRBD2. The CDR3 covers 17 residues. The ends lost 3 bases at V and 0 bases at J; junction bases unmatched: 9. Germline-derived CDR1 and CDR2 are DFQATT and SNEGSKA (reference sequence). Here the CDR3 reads CSASPSSGGASTDTQYF. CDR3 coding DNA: TGCAGTGCTAGTCCCAGCAGCGGGGGGGCTAGCACAGATACGCAGTATTTT.

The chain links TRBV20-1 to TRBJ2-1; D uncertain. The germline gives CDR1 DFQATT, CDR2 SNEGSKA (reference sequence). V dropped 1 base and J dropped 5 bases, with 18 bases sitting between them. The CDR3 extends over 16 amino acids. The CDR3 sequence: CSARAPLLIKNNEQFF. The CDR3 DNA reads TGCAGTGCTAGAGCTCCGCTCCTTATAAAAAACAATGAGCAGTTCTTC.

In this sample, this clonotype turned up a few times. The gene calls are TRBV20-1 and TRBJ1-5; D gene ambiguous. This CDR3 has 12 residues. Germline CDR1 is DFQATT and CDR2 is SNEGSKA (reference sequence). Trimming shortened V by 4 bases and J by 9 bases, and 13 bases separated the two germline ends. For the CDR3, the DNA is TGCAGTGCTATTATAGGGAGCGGGCCCCAGCATTTT. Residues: CSAIIGSGPQHF.

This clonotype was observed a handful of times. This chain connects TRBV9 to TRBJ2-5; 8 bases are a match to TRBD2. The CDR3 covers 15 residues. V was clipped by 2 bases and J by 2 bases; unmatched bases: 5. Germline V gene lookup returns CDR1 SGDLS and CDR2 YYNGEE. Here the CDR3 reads CASSVVAGWQETQYF. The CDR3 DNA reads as TGTGCCAGCAGCGTCGTAGCGGGGTGGCAAGAGACCCAGTACTTC.

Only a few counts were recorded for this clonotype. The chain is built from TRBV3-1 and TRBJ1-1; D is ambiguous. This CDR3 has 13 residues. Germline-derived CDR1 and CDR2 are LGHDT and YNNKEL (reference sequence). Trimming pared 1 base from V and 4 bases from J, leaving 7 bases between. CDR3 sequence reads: CASSQVEGTEAFF. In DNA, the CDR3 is TGTGCCAGCAGCCAAGTGGAGGGCACTGAAGCTTTCTTT.

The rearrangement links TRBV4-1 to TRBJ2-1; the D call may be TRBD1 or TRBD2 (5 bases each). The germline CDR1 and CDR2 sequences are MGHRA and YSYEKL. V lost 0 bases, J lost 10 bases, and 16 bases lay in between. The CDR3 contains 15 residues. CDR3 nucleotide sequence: TGCGCCAGCAGCCAAGAAGGGACGGCAGCCGGGGAGCAGTTCTTC. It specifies CASSQEGTAAGEQFF.

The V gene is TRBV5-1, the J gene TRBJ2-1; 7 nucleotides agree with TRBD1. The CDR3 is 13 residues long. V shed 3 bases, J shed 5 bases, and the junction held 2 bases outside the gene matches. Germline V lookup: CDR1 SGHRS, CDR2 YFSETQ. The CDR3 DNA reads TGCGCCAGCAGCTCCAGGGGGAACAATGAGCAGTTCTTC. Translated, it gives CASSSRGNNEQFF. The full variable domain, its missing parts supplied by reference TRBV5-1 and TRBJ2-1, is KAGVTQTPRYLIKTRGQQVTLSCSPISGHRSVSWYQQTPGQGLQFLFEYFSETQRNKGNFPGRFSGRQFSNSRSEMNVSTLELGDSALYLCASSSRGNNEQFFGPGTRLTVL.

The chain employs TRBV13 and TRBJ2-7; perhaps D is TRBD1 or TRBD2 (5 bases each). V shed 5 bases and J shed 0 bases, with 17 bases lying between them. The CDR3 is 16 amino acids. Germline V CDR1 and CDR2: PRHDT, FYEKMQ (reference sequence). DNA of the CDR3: TGTGCCAGCAGCCCGGGGCAGGCACGTAGCTCCTACGAGCAGTACTTC. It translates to CASSPGQARSSYEQYF.

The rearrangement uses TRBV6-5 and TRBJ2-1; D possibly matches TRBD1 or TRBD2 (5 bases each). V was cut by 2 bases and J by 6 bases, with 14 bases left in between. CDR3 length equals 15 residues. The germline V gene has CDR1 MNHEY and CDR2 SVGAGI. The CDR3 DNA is TGTGCCAGCAGTTACGAGGCGAGGGGCCGCAATGAGCAGTTCTTC. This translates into CASSYEARGRNEQFF.

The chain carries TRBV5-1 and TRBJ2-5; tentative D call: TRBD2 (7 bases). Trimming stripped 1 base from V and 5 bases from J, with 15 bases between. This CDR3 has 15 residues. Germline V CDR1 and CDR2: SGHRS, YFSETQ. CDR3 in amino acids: CASSLSGGGGETQYF. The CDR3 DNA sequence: TGCGCCAGCAGCTTGTCAGGCGGGGGCGGGGAGACCCAGTACTTC.

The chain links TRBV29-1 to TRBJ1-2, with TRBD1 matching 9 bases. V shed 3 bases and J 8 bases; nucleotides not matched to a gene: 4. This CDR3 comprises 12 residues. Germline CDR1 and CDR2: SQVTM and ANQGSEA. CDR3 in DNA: TGCAGCGTTGATTCGGGACAGGGCGGCTACACCTTC. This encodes CSVDSGQGGYTF.

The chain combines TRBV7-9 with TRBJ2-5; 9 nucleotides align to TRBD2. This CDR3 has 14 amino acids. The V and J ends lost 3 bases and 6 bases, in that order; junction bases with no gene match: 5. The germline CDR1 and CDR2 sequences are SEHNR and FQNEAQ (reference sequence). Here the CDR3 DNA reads TGTGCCAGCAGCTTCGGGCTAGCGGGAAAGACCCAGTACTTC. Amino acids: CASSFGLAGKTQYF.

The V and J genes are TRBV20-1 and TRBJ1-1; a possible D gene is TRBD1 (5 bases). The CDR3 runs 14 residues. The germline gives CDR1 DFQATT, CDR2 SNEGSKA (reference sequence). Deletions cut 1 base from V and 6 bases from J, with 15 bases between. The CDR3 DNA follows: TGCAGTGCTAGAGTAAGTCCCGGGGGAGCTGAAGCTTTCTTT. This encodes CSARVSPGGAEAFF.

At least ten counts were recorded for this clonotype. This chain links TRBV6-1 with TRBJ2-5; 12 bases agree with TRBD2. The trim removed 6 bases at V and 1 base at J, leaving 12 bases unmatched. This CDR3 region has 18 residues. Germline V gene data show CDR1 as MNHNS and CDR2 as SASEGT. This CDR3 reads CASSRGILAGGLQETQYF. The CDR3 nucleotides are TGTGCCAGCAGCCGAGGCATACTAGCGGGGGGACTCCAAGAGACCCAGTACTTC.

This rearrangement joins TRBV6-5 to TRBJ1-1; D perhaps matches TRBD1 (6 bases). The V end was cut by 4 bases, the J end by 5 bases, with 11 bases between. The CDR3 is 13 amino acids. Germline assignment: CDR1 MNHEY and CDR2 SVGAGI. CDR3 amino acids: CASSSSGVTEAFF. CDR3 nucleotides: TGTGCCAGCAGTTCATCAGGGGTAACTGAAGCTTTCTTT.

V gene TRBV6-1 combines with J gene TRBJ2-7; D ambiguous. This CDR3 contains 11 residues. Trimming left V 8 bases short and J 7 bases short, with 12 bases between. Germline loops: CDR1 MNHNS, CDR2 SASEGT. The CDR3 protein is CASHEFPEQYF. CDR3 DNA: TGTGCCAGCCATGAGTTTCCTGAGCAGTACTTC.

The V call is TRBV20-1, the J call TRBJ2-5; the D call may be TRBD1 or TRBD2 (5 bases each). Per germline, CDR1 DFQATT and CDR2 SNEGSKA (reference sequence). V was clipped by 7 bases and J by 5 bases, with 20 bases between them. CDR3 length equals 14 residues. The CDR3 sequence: CSVPYSGWGETQYF. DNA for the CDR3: TGCAGTGTCCCTTACTCAGGGTGGGGGGAGACCCAGTACTTC.

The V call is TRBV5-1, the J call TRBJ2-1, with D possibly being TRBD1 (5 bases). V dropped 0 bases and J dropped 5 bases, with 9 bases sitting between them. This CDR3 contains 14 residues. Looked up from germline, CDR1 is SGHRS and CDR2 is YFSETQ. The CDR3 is CASSLDDRNNEQFF. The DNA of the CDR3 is TGCGCCAGCAGCTTGGACGACAGAAACAATGAGCAGTTCTTC.

This chain's CDR3 is CASSFQGQYNEQFF. CDR3 DNA: TGCGCCAGCAGCTTCCAAGGCCAGTACAATGAGCAGTTCTTC. The chain joins TRBV5-1 to TRBJ2-1; D is ambiguous. CDR3 size: 14 residues. Germline CDR1 reads SGHRS; CDR2 reads YFSETQ. V was cut by 2 bases and J by 4 bases, with 10 bases left in between.

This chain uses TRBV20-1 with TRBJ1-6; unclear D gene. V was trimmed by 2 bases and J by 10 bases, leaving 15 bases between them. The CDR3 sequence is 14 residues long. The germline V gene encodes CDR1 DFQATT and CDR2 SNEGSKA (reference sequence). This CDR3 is CSARRRGLGSPLHF. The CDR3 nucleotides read TGCAGTGCTAGAAGGCGAGGCCTGGGGTCACCCCTCCACTTT.